These 19 T cell receptor beta chains were all obtained from the same sample, sequenced in a study of T cell changes during pregnancy in multiple sclerosis. Clones were read by immunoSEQ multiplex PCR, and TCRdb kept only the in-frame ones, dropping some. Among approximately 44,000 clones listed, 91% were seen once. The sequencing used CD4+ T cells from peripheral blood mononuclear cells, collected before pregnancy. All receptors come from a female donor with multiple sclerosis, enrolled in a pregnancy study.

This chain uses TRBV30 with TRBJ1-1, with D unclear. This CDR3 comprises 13 residues. The V and J ends lost 5 bases and 6 bases respectively, with 16 bases between them. Germline V gives CDR1 GTSNPN, CDR2 SVGIG (reference sequence). CDR3 residues: CAWLTRFPSEAFF. DNA for the CDR3: TGTGCCTGGCTAACTAGATTTCCGTCTGAAGCTTTCTTT.

This clone was seen just once. This chain uses TRBV13 with TRBJ1-3; no clear D gene. CDR1 PRHDT and CDR2 FYEKMQ come from the germline V gene (reference sequence). The CDR3 loop spans 14 amino acids. The ends were cut back, 5 bases at V and 1 base at J, with 9 bases in the middle. The CDR3 loop is CASSRGRSGNTIYF. The CDR3 DNA reads TGTGCCAGCAGCCGTGGGAGGTCTGGAAACACCATATATTTT.

The CDR3, as DNA: TGTGCCAGCAGCCGTACAGGGGTGAAGCCCCAGCATTTT. Translation: CASSRTGVKPQHF. The rearrangement uses TRBV9 and TRBJ1-5; 7 positions match TRBD1. This CDR3 has 13 amino acids. Germline V gene sequence: CDR1 SGDLS, CDR2 YYNGEE. Trimming took 4 bases from V and 8 from J; bases not matched to a gene: 6.

The gene calls are TRBV5-6 and TRBJ1-2; D is possibly TRBD1 (6 bases). V was trimmed by 4 bases and J by 5 bases, leaving 15 bases between them. CDR1 and CDR2 (germline): SGHDT, YYEEEE. The CDR3 consists of 14 residues. The CDR3: CASSPGPTGYGYTF. The CDR3 DNA follows: TGTGCCAGCAGCCCCGGACCTACAGGGTATGGCTACACCTTC.

The chain has TRBV2 and TRBJ2-2; TRBD2 agrees at 14 bases. There are 18 residues in the CDR3. The trim removed 0 bases at V and 6 bases at J, leaving 6 bases unmatched. Looked up from germline, CDR1 is SNHLY and CDR2 is FYNNEI. The CDR3 nucleotides are TGTGCCAGCAGTGAAGCGCCGGGACTAGCGGGGGAAGCCGGGGAGCTGTTTTTT. Translation gives CASSEAPGLAGEAGELFF.

This sequence joins TRBV7-9 and TRBJ1-2, with a tentative D call TRBD1 (5 bases). The germline V gene has CDR1 SEHNR and CDR2 FQNEAQ (reference sequence). The CDR3 has 15 amino acids. Trimming stripped 2 bases from V and 9 bases from J, with 19 bases between. Here the CDR3 reads CASSLLRRQPPSYTF. The CDR3 bases are TGTGCCAGCAGCTTATTACGAAGACAGCCCCCAAGCTACACCTTC.

The chain is built from TRBV5-1 and TRBJ2-5; D is unresolved. The J call is in doubt because the DNA end fits TRBJ2-7 better. CDR1 SGHRS and CDR2 YFSETQ come from the germline V gene. The CDR3 extends over 15 amino acids. In nucleotides, the CDR3 is TGCGCCAGCAGCTTGGTCGGCAGATCGTACTACGAGCAGTACTTC. It translates to CASSLVGRSYYEQYF.

The rearrangement joins TRBV5-6 to TRBJ1-6; no reliable D call. The CDR3 contains 18 residues. Trimming stripped 4 bases from V and 0 bases from J, with 17 bases between. Germline V gives CDR1 SGHDT, CDR2 YYEEEE. The CDR3 here is CASSPKGGRSSYNSPLHF. CDR3 nucleotides: TGTGCCAGCAGCCCTAAGGGAGGGCGGAGCTCCTATAATTCACCCCTCCACTTT.

V usage is TRBV6-5 and J usage is TRBJ2-5; 7 bases are shared with TRBD1. The J call may be in error: the DNA end matches TRBJ2-7 better. Per germline, CDR1 MNHEY and CDR2 SVGAGI. The CDR3 is made up of 12 amino acids. DNA for the CDR3: TGTGCCAGCACAGGGGGCTCCTACGAGCAGTACTTC. Translation gives CASTGGSYEQYF.

The chain uses TRBV14 and TRBJ1-5; TRBD1 matches 9 bases. V lost 5 bases, J lost 2 bases, and 4 bases stayed unmatched. Germline-derived CDR1 and CDR2 are SGHDN and FVKESK. This CDR3 spans 15 amino acids. CDR3 DNA sequence: TGTGCCAGCAGCGAGACAGGGGGAGGCAATCAGCCCCAGCATTTT. It specifies CASSETGGGNQPQHF.

This clone was observed a handful of times. V is TRBV30 and J is TRBJ1-1; the D gene is possibly TRBD1 (6 bases). Trimming removed 4 bases at V and 1 base at J, with 10 bases between. The germline CDR1 and CDR2 sequences are GTSNPN and SVGIG (reference sequence). The CDR3 has 13 amino acids. The CDR3 region is CAWTYRANTEAFF. The CDR3 nucleotides are TGTGCCTGGACTTACAGGGCGAACACTGAAGCTTTCTTT. The complete variable domain, with remaining parts taken from reference TRBV30 and TRBJ1-1, reads SQTIHQWPATLVQPVGSPLSLECTVEGTSNPNLYWYRQAAGRGLQLLFYSVGIGQISSEVPQNLSASRPQDRQFILSSKKLLLSDSGFYLCAWTYRANTEAFFGQGTRLTVV.

This chain connects TRBV30 to TRBJ1-1; D is perhaps TRBD1 (6 bases). The CDR3 length is 14 residues. The ends were cut back, 4 bases at V and 3 bases at J, with 15 bases in the middle. Germline assignment: CDR1 GTSNPN and CDR2 SVGIG (reference sequence). The CDR3 loop is CAWTTGTKYTEAFF. DNA for the CDR3: TGTGCCTGGACGACCGGGACAAAATACACTGAAGCTTTCTTT.

This chain joins TRBV11-2 and TRBJ2-1; the D is unclear. This CDR3 region has 13 residues. Germline loops: CDR1 SGHAT, CDR2 FQNNGV. V dropped 4 bases and J dropped 6 bases, with 10 bases sitting between them. DNA of the CDR3: TGTGCCAGCAGCTCACGGCCGGGCAATGAGCAGTTCTTC. Translated, it gives CASSSRPGNEQFF.

The gene calls are TRBV2 and TRBJ2-7; no definite D call. Trimming stripped 7 bases from V and 3 bases from J, with 4 bases between. CDR3 size: 10 residues. Germline values: CDR1 SNHLY, CDR2 FYNNEI. CDR3 sequence (DNA): TGTGCCAGCACCCACTACGAGCAGTACTTC. It yields the protein CASTHYEQYF.

J is TRBJ1-6 and V is TRBV2; 8 nucleotides align to TRBD1. The junction had 11 bases not matched to a gene; V was cut back by 8 bases and J by 2 bases. Germline loops: CDR1 SNHLY, CDR2 FYNNEI. The CDR3 length is 17 residues. CDR3 sequence (DNA): TGTGCCAGCTTATACCACAGGGGGATCACCTATAATTCACCCCTCCACTTT. Translation gives CASLYHRGITYNSPLHF.

The chain joins TRBV19 to TRBJ2-1; no firm D call. The CDR3 runs 16 residues. Germline V lookup: CDR1 LNHDA, CDR2 SQIVND (reference sequence). V gave up 6 bases and J gave up 3 bases, with 18 bases separating them. CDR3 in amino acids: CASSAPGNWSYNEQFF. The DNA for the CDR3 is TGTGCCAGTAGCGCTCCTGGAAATTGGAGCTACAATGAGCAGTTCTTC.

This rearrangement joins TRBV7-8 to TRBJ1-1; the D gene is possibly TRBD1 (5 bases). V lost 1 base to trimming and J lost 0 bases, with 12 bases between them. Germline assignment: CDR1 SGHVS and CDR2 FQNEAQ. This CDR3 contains 16 residues. The CDR3 is CASSLGQGSLNTEAFF. Here the CDR3 DNA reads TGTGCCAGCAGCTTAGGGCAGGGATCGCTGAACACTGAAGCTTTCTTT.

The rearrangement uses TRBV4-2 and TRBJ2-3, with 8 nucleotides matching TRBD2. Germline V CDR1 and CDR2: LGHNA, YNFKEQ. V shed 4 bases, J shed 4 bases, and the junction held 16 bases outside the gene matches. This CDR3 contains 18 residues. CDR3 protein: CASSLGGGAGGPPDTQYF. CDR3 sequence (DNA): TGTGCCAGCAGCCTTGGCGGGGGCGCGGGGGGTCCCCCAGATACGCAGTATTTT.

The chain has TRBV25-1 and TRBJ1-1, with TRBD1 as a possible D gene (5 bases). V shed 3 bases and J shed 1 base, with 9 bases lying between them. Germline CDR1 is MGHDK and CDR2 is SYGVNS. CDR3 length equals 14 residues. Here the CDR3 DNA reads TGTGCCAGCAGTGAGGGGGGAAGGAACACTGAAGCTTTCTTT. Protein product: CASSEGGRNTEAFF.